One and the same sample provided the 16 T cell receptor beta chains below, sequenced in a study of T-cell memory formation after mild COVID-19. A single record per CDR3 protein comes from TCRdb applying MiXCR to the 5' RACE reads. The table includes around 110,000 distinct CDR3 sequences, approximately 17% detected once. Sequencing was carried out using PBMCs or a T cell subset sorted from them (not recorded which). The receptors were gathered from an adult woman who had mild COVID-19 (a few samples of this study predate the infection). Cell type and time point are not known.

The CDR3 sequence: CASSPGTTGNTIYF. The DNA for the CDR3 is TGTGCCAGCAGCCCTGGGACGACTGGAAACACCATATATTTT. The rearrangement links TRBV7-8 to TRBJ1-3, with D perhaps TRBD1 (5 bases). The V end was cut by 5 bases, the J end by 2 bases, with 10 bases between. CDR1 and CDR2 (germline): SGHVS, FQNEAQ. The CDR3 is made up of 14 amino acids.

The chain combines TRBV11-2 with TRBJ2-7, with D unresolved. V lost 1 base to trimming and J lost 7 bases, with 5 bases between them. The germline V gene has CDR1 SGHAT and CDR2 FQNNGV. The CDR3 is made up of 11 amino acids. The CDR3 DNA is TGTGCCAGCAGCTTAGTTGGTGAGCAGTACTTC. It yields the protein CASSLVGEQYF. Full variable domain (remainder filled in from reference TRBV11-2 and TRBJ2-7): EAGVAQSPRYKIIEKRQSVAFWCNPISGHATLYWYQQILGQGPKLLIQFQNNGVVDDSQLPKDRFSAERLKGVDSTLKIQPAKLEDSAVYLCASSLVGEQYFGPGTRLTVT.

This clonotype was seen a handful of times. The DNA of the CDR3 is TGTGCCAGCAGTCGAACAGGGGGCGCTTCTGAAGCTTTCTTT. Encoded protein: CASSRTGGASEAFF. This sequence joins TRBV12-3 or TRBV12-4 and TRBJ1-1; TRBD1 aligns across 9 bases. J was trimmed by 6 bases and V by 5 bases; bases with no gene match: 7. This CDR3 is built from 14 residues.

This clonotype was seen a few times. This chain connects TRBV15 to TRBJ2-1, with TRBD2 matching over 12 bases. V trimming: 2 bases; J trimming: 8 bases; junction bases outside the gene matches: 16. Germline V gene lookup returns CDR1 LNHNV and CDR2 YYDKDF (reference sequence). This CDR3 has 19 amino acids. This chain's CDR3 is CATSRLLGPSGGARYEQFF. The DNA of the CDR3 is TGTGCCACCAGCAGACTTCTCGGGCCTAGCGGGGGGGCGCGATATGAGCAGTTCTTC.

The genes are TRBV13 and TRBJ2-1; TRBD2 aligns across 9 bases. CDR1 is PRHDT, CDR2 FYEKMQ, per germline (reference sequence). The V gene end was trimmed by 5 bases and the J gene end by 5 bases; junction bases not matched to a gene: 7. The CDR3 loop spans 15 amino acids. The CDR3 DNA sequence: TGTGCCAGCAGCGTAGCGGGAGAGCTAAACAATGAGCAGTTCTTC. Protein sequence: CASSVAGELNNEQFF.

This clonotype was counted a few times. This chain links TRBV18 with TRBJ1-5, with D perhaps TRBD1 (5 bases). CDR3 length: 14 amino acids. The V and J ends lost 2 bases and 6 bases respectively, with 11 bases between them. Per the germline V gene, CDR1 is KGHSH and CDR2 is LQKENI. This CDR3 is CASSPAGGIQPQHF. The CDR3 DNA sequence: TGTGCCAGCTCACCAGCGGGGGGTATTCAGCCCCAGCATTTT.

J is TRBJ2-1 and V is TRBV15; D not resolved. The CDR3 has 13 amino acids. V gave up 6 bases and J gave up 5 bases, with 11 bases separating them. The germline V gene has CDR1 LNHNV and CDR2 YYDKDF (reference sequence). This CDR3 is CATRFLDHNEQFF. Here the CDR3 DNA reads TGTGCCACCAGGTTCCTGGACCACAATGAGCAGTTCTTC.

This clonotype showed up just a few times. The V call is TRBV20-1, the J call TRBJ1-1; D is possibly TRBD1 (6 bases). Germline loops: CDR1 DFQATT, CDR2 SNEGSKA (reference sequence). The CDR3 length is 12 residues. Trimming removed 5 bases from V and 3 bases from J, with 10 bases in between. The CDR3 DNA sequence: TGCAGTGCTGGGGGCGGGTACACTGAAGCTTTCTTT. Its translation: CSAGGGYTEAFF.

This clonotype was seen a handful of times. The J gene is TRBJ2-5, the V gene TRBV6-5; D is unresolved. CDR1 MNHEY and CDR2 SVGAGI come from the germline V gene. Trimming removed 2 bases at V and 4 bases at J, with 14 bases between. The CDR3 runs 15 residues. The CDR3 nucleotides are TGTGCCAGCAGTTACAGGTCCACACGAGGAGAGACCCAGTACTTC. Translated, it gives CASSYRSTRGETQYF.

Many counts were recorded for this clonotype. This chain connects TRBV27 to TRBJ2-7, with unresolved D. The V end was cut by 3 bases, the J end by 2 bases, with 11 bases between. CDR1 is MNHEY, CDR2 SMNVEV, per germline (reference sequence). The CDR3 spans 14 residues. CDR3 loop: CASSFGLDAYEQYF. As DNA, the CDR3 is TGTGCCAGCAGTTTCGGGCTTGACGCCTACGAGCAGTACTTC.

This clonotype was seen more than once but under ten times. V and J are TRBV6-5 and TRBJ1-1; D is ambiguous. Trimming removed 10 bases at V and 0 bases at J, with 12 bases between. The germline gives CDR1 MNHEY, CDR2 SVGAGI. The CDR3 length is 13 residues. The chain's CDR3 is CATALWMNTEAFF. In DNA form, the CDR3 reads TGTGCCACAGCCTTGTGGATGAACACTGAAGCTTTCTTT.

This clonotype was seen at least ten times. This sequence joins TRBV2 and TRBJ1-1; D is unclear. CDR3 size: 14 residues. Germline V gene lookup returns CDR1 SNHLY and CDR2 FYNNEI. Trimming removed 6 bases at V and 1 base at J, with 12 bases between. CDR3 in DNA: TGTGCCAGCAGGGAGAGGATGGGGAACACTGAAGCTTTCTTT. Translation gives CASRERMGNTEAFF.

In its sample, this clonotype was seen a few times. The gene calls are TRBV12-3 or TRBV12-4 and TRBJ2-7; 8 bases match TRBD2. The V and J ends lost 3 bases and 6 bases, in that order; junction bases with no gene match: 7. The CDR3 has 14 amino acids. CDR3 protein: CASSFGGLVVEQYF. The CDR3 DNA follows: TGTGCCAGCAGTTTTGGGGGACTAGTAGTCGAGCAGTACTTC.

The chain recombines TRBV7-9 with TRBJ1-1, with D maybe TRBD1 (5 bases). The CDR3 loop spans 15 amino acids. In germline, CDR1 is SEHNR, CDR2 FQNEAQ (reference sequence). The germline V and J ends were trimmed by 1 base and 3 bases, with 12 bases remaining between them. CDR3 region: CASSLDVGGYTEAFF. The CDR3 DNA follows: TGTGCCAGCAGCTTAGATGTCGGGGGGTACACTGAAGCTTTCTTT.

This clonotype has ten or more counts. The gene calls are TRBV5-1 and TRBJ1-1, with 10 bases matching TRBD1. This CDR3 spans 14 amino acids. Trimming at V came to 3 bases and at J to 5 bases, leaving 4 bases not matched to a gene. The germline gives CDR1 SGHRS, CDR2 YFSETQ. CDR3 sequence (DNA): TGCGCCAGCAGCTGGGGACAGGGGAATACTGAAGCTTTCTTT. Its translation: CASSWGQGNTEAFF.

At least ten counts were recorded for this clonotype. The genes are TRBV9 and TRBJ2-7; TRBD2 matches 9 bases. This CDR3 spans 14 amino acids. J was trimmed by 8 bases and V by 0 bases; bases with no gene match: 6. Germline V gene lookup returns CDR1 SGDLS and CDR2 YYNGEE. The CDR3 spells CASSVEAGGPKQYF. CDR3 DNA sequence: TGTGCCAGCAGCGTAGAAGCGGGGGGCCCTAAGCAGTACTTC.